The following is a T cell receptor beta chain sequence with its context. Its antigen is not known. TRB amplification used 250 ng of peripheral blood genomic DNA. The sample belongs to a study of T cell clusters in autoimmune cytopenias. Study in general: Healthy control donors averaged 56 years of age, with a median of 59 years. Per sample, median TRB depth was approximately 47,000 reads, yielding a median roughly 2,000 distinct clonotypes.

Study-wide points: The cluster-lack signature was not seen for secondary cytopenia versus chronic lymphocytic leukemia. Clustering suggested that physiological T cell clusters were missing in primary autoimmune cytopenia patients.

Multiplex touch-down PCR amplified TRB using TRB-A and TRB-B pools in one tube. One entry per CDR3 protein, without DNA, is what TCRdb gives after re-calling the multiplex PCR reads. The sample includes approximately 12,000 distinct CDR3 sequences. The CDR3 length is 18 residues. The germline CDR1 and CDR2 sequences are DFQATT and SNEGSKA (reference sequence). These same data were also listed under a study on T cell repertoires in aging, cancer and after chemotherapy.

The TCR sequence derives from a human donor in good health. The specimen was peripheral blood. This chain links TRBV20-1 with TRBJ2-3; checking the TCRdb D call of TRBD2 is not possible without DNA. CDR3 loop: CSASTSGGPSASTDTQYF.